This passage covers 10 T cell receptor beta chains from one sample sequenced in a study of cytomegalovirus exposure and HLA in healthy donors. This PCR relied on a set of 60 Vbeta primers and 13 Jbeta primers. Sequencing was performed with immunoSEQ multiplex PCR; in TCRdb, only in-frame clones are kept and a portion is missing. Found here are over 55,000 clones, about two thirds of them singletons; the top ten hold roughly 10%. Sequenced input: PBMCs. These receptors were collected from a woman aged 45-60 years in good health and CMV-seropositive.

This clone was observed a single time. The chain uses TRBV30 and TRBJ1-6, with a weak D call TRBD1 (5 bases). With 4 bases removed from V and 6 bases from J, the gap between germline ends came to 13 bases. The CDR3 is 14 amino acids. Germline loops: CDR1 GTSNPN, CDR2 SVGIG (reference sequence). In DNA, the CDR3 is TGTGCCTGGATCCTGGGCGGGGGTAATTCACCCCTCCACTTT. Its translation: CAWILGGGNSPLHF.

This rearrangement joins TRBV5-8 to TRBJ1-2, with a weak D call TRBD1 (6 bases). There are 13 residues in the CDR3. Trimming removed 0 bases at V and 8 bases at J, with 11 bases between. Germline V lookup: CDR1 SGHTS, CDR2 YDEGEE. The CDR3 region is CASSLVTGFGYTF. CDR3 coding DNA: TGTGCCAGCAGCTTGGTGACAGGTTTCGGCTACACCTTC.

A remark on this clone: Other DNA sequences of this sample code for an identical CDR3. The V gene is TRBV9, the J gene TRBJ2-7, with D perhaps matching TRBD2 (5 bases). Per the germline V gene, CDR1 is SGDLS and CDR2 is YYNGEE. The CDR3 totals 16 residues. Deletions cut 0 bases from V and 3 bases from J, with 16 bases between. In DNA form, the CDR3 reads TGTGCCAGCAGCGTAGGAGGGCAGGCTGTGTTCTACGAGCAGTACTTC. Encoded protein: CASSVGGQAVFYEQYF.

There are a few counts of this clone. This rearrangement joins TRBV7-9 to TRBJ1-4; 7 nucleotides line up with TRBD1. This CDR3 region has 14 residues. J gave up 7 bases and V 3 bases, and 5 bases lay outside the gene matches. Germline V CDR1 and CDR2: SEHNR, FQNEAQ (reference sequence). DNA for the CDR3: TGTGCCAGCAGCTTCGGGACAGCGATTGAAAAACTGTTTTTT. Translated: CASSFGTAIEKLFF. The whole variable domain, filled in from reference TRBV7-9 and TRBJ1-4, reads DTGVSQNPRHKITKRGQNVTFRCDPISEHNRLYWYRQTLGQGPEFLTYFQNEAQLEKSRLLSDRFSAERPKGSFSTLEIQRTEQGDSAMYLCASSFGTAIEKLFFGSGTQLSVL.

This clone was picked up a small number of times. The chain couples TRBV18 to TRBJ1-2, with D uncertain. V lost 0 bases and J 2 bases, leaving 7 bases between the germline ends. The germline V gene has CDR1 KGHSH and CDR2 LQKENI. The CDR3 has 14 residues. CDR3 sequence: CASSPPAQNYGYTF. The DNA of the CDR3 is TGTGCCAGCTCACCACCAGCTCAAAACTATGGCTACACCTTC.

The chain recombines TRBV9 with TRBJ2-3; 7 positions agree with TRBD2. Germline V gene sequence: CDR1 SGDLS, CDR2 YYNGEE. The CDR3 spans 13 residues. V was pared by 4 bases and J by 7 bases, with 6 bases of the junction left unmatched. The CDR3 region is CASSPRAGYTQYF. The DNA of the CDR3 is TGTGCCAGCAGCCCACGAGCGGGGTATACGCAGTATTTT.

This CDR3 is CAISEGGTNTGELFF. In DNA, the CDR3 is TGTGCCATCAGTGAAGGCGGTACGAACACCGGGGAGCTGTTTTTT. The chain is built from TRBV10-3 and TRBJ2-2, with D uncertain. Germline-derived CDR1 and CDR2 are ENHRY and SYGVKD. Trimming took off 3 bases at V and 0 bases at J, with 8 bases between the two ends. CDR3 size: 15 residues.

This clone counts as medium-sized. The chain joins TRBV29-1 to TRBJ1-2; D gene ambiguous. The CDR3 totals 10 residues. Germline CDR1 reads SQVTM; CDR2 reads ANQGSEA. Deletions cut 7 bases from V and 6 bases from J, with 9 bases between. CDR3 nucleotides: TGCAGCGCTGGGCACAATGGCTACACCTTC. Translating it yields CSAGHNGYTF.

This sequence joins TRBV9 and TRBJ1-3, with D perhaps matching TRBD1 (5 bases). The CDR3 contains 17 residues. CDR1 and CDR2 from the germline V gene are SGDLS and YYNGEE. V lost 3 bases and J lost 2, with 18 bases in between. CDR3 sequence reads: CASSEGEGWNAGNTIYF. Here the CDR3 DNA reads TGTGCCAGCAGCGAAGGGGAGGGTTGGAATGCTGGAAACACCATATATTTT.

In its sample, this clone was seen a few times. The chain is built from TRBV10-2 and TRBJ2-1; 7 bases are a match to TRBD2. The length of the CDR3 is 15 residues. J was trimmed by 1 base and V by 8 bases; bases with no gene match: 8. CDR1 is WSHSY, CDR2 SAAADI, per germline. CDR3 protein: CASGRASGSYNEQFF. CDR3 bases: TGCGCCAGCGGACGAGCTAGCGGTTCCTACAATGAGCAGTTCTTC.